This TCR beta chain emerged from a study of blood T cell repertoires in COVID-19. In the study overall: COVID-19 samples, acute and convalescent, were from the United States, Italy and Spain. Sample material is recorded as cDNA or gDNA derived from T cells, B-cell-depleted T cells, or PBMCs.

From germline, CDR1 is SGHRS and CDR2 YFSETQ. This CDR3 is 17 amino acids long. With 0 bases clipped from V and 5 bases from J, the junction kept 9 bases outside the gene matches. Participant-given clinical history determined each cohort assignment. In the authors' workflow: The assay estimated nucleated cells by amplifying reference gene primers. Clones were read by immunoSEQ multiplex PCR, and TCRdb kept only the in-frame ones, dropping some. The V and J calls and the clone size are those of that table, but D and trimming were determined from the DNA. Of 150,000 to 200,000 clones in the sample, under 90% were seen once.

The rearrangement links TRBV5-1 to TRBJ2-5; 11 bases are shared with TRBD2. The sample consisted of PBMCs or T cells enriched from blood (not recorded which). This sequence originates from a woman aged 45-65 years who had recovered from COVID-19. CDR3 DNA sequence: TGCGCCAGCAGCTTGGCCCTTAGCGGGGGGGCCAGCGAGACCCAGTACTTC. Its protein is CASSLALSGGASETQYF.